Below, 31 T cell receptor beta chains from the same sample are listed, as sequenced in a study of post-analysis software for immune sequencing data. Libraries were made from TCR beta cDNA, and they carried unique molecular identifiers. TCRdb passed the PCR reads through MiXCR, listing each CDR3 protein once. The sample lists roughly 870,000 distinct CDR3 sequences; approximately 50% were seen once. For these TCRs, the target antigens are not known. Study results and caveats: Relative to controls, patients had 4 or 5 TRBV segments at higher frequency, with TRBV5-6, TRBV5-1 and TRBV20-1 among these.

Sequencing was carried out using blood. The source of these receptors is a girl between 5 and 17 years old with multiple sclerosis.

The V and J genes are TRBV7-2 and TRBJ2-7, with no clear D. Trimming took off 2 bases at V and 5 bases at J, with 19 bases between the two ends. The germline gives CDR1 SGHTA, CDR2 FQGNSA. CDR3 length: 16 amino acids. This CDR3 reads CASSLTPVFRDNEQYF. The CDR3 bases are TGTGCCAGCAGCTTAACCCCGGTTTTCCGAGACAACGAGCAGTACTTC.

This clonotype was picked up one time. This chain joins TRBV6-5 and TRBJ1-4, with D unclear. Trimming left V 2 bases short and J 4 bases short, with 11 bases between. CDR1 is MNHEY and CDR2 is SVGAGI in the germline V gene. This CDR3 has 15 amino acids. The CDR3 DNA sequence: TGTGCCAGCAGTTACGACCCCGGGGTTAATGAAAAACTGTTTTTT. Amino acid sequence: CASSYDPGVNEKLFF.

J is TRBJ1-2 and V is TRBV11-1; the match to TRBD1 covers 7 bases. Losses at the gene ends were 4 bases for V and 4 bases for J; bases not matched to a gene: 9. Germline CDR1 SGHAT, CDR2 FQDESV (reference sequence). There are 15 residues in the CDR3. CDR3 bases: TGTGCCAGCAGCTCAACCACACAGGGGTCCTATGGCTACACCTTC. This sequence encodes CASSSTTQGSYGYTF.

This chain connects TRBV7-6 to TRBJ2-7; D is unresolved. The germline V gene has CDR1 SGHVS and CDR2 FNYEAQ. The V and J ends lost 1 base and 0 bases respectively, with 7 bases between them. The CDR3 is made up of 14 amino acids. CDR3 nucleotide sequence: TGTGCCAGCAGCTTAGGGGCTACCTCCTACGAGCAGTACTTC. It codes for CASSLGATSYEQYF.

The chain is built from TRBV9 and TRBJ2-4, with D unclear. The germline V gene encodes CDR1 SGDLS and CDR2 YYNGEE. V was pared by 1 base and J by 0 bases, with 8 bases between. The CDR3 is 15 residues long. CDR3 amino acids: CASSVHDRAKNIQYF. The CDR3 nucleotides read TGTGCCAGCAGCGTACATGATCGAGCCAAAAACATTCAGTACTTC.

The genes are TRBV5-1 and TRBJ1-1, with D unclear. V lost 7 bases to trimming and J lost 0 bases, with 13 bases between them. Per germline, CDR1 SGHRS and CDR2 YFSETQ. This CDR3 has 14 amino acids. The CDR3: CASRRGGLNTEAFF. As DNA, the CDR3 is TGCGCCAGCCGGCGGGGAGGGTTGAACACTGAAGCTTTCTTT.

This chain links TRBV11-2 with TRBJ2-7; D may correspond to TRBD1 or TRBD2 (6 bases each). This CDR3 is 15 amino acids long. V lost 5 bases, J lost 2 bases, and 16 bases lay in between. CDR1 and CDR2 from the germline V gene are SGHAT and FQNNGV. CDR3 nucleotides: TGTGCCAGCAGCCGAGGGGGGACGGGTACCTACGAGCAGTACTTC. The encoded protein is CASSRGGTGTYEQYF.

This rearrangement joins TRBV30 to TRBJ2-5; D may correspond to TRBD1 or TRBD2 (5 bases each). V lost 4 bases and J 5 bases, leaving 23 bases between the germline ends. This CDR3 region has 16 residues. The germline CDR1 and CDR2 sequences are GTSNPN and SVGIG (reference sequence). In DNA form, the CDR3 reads TGTGCCTGGACCACCCGGGGCGAACGCCGATGGGAGACCCAGTACTTC. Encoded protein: CAWTTRGERRWETQYF.

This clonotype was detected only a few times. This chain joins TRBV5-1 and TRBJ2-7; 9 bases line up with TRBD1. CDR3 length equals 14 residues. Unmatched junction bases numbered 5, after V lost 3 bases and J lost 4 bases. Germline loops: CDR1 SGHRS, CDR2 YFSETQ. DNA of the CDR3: TGCGCCAGCAGCTCCCCGGACAGGGGATACGAGCAGTACTTC. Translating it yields CASSSPDRGYEQYF.

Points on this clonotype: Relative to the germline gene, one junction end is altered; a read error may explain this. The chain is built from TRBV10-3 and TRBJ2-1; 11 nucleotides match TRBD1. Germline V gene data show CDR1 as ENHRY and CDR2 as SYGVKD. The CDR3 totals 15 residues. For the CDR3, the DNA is TGTGCCATCAATGAGGACAGGGGGCTCGCCAATGAGCAGTTCTTC. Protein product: CAINEDRGLANEQFF.

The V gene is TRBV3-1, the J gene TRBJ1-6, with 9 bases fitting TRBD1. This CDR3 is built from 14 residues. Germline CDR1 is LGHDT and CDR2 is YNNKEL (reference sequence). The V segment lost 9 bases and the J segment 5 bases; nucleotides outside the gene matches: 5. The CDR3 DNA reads TGTGCCAGTTCAACAGGGGGCGATAATTCACCCCTCCACTTT. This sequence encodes CASSTGGDNSPLHF.

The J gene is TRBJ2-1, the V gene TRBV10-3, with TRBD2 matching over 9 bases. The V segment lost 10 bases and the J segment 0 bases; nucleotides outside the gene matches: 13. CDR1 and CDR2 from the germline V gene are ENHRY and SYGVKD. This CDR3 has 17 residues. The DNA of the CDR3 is TGTGCCACCGGGGGGGCTAGCGGGACCAGCTCCTACAATGAGCAGTTCTTC. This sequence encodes CATGGASGTSSYNEQFF.

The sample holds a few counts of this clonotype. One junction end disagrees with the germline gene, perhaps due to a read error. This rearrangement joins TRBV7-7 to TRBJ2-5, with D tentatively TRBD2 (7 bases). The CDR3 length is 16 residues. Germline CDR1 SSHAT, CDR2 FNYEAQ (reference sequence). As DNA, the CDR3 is TGTGCTAGCAGCTCAGGGGAGGGGAGCCCACAAGAGACCCAGTACTTC. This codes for CASSSGEGSPQETQYF.

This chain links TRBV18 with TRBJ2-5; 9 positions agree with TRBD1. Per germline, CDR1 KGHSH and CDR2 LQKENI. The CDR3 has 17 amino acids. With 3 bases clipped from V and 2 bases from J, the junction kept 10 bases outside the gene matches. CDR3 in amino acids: CASSPQPLGTGQETQYF. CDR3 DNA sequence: TGTGCCAGCTCACCGCAACCTCTAGGGACAGGGCAAGAGACCCAGTACTTC.

DNA for the CDR3: TGTGCCAGCAGTTTACAGACTAGCGCTACTCCCTACAATGAGCAGTTCTTC. Translation: CASSLQTSATPYNEQFF. The chain couples TRBV27 to TRBJ2-1; 8 bases match TRBD2. Germline CDR1 is MNHEY and CDR2 is SMNVEV (reference sequence). J lost 2 bases, V lost 2 bases, and 8 bases had no gene match. The CDR3 has 17 residues.

The CDR3 coding sequence is TGTGCCAGCAGCCGCGGACAGGGGCCTTCTAACTATGGCTACACCTTC. It codes for CASSRGQGPSNYGYTF. The chain recombines TRBV14 with TRBJ1-2; 9 bases map to TRBD1. The CDR3 totals 16 residues. The junction had 6 bases not matched to a gene; V was cut back by 4 bases and J by 0 bases. Germline CDR1 is SGHDN and CDR2 is FVKESK.

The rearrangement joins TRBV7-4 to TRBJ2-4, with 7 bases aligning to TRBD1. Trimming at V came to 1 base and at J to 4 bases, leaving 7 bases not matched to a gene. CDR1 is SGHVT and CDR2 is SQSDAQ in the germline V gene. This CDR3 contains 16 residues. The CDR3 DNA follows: TGTGCCAGCAGCTTAGTTAGGGGGCCCACGAAAAACATTCAGTACTTC. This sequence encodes CASSLVRGPTKNIQYF.

Here the CDR3 reads CASSSRQGDLSYEQYF. CDR3 nucleotide sequence: TGTGCCAGCAGCTCGCGACAGGGGGACCTCTCCTACGAGCAGTACTTC. V usage is TRBV7-2 and J usage is TRBJ2-7, with 9 bases that match TRBD1. This CDR3 is built from 16 residues. V trimming: 4 bases; J trimming: 0 bases; junction bases outside the gene matches: 7. Per germline, CDR1 SGHTA and CDR2 FQGNSA. Drawing the rest from reference TRBV7-2 and TRBJ2-7, the complete variable domain is GAGVSQSPSNKVTEKGKDVELRCDPISGHTALYWYRQSLGQGLEFLIYFQGNSAPDKSGLPSDRFSAERTGGSVSTLTIQRTQQEDSAVYLCASSSRQGDLSYEQYFGPGTRLTVT.

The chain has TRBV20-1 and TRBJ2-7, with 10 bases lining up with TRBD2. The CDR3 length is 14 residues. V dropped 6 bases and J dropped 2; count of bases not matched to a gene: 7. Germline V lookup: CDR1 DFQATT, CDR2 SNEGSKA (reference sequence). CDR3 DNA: TGCAGTGCGTTCCTAGCGGGAGTACCCTACGAGCAGTACTTC. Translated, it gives CSAFLAGVPYEQYF.

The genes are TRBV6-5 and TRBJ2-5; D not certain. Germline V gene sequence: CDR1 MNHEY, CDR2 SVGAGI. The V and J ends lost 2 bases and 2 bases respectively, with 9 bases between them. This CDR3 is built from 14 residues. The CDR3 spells CASSYGANQETQYF. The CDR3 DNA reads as TGTGCCAGCAGTTACGGTGCTAATCAAGAGACCCAGTACTTC.

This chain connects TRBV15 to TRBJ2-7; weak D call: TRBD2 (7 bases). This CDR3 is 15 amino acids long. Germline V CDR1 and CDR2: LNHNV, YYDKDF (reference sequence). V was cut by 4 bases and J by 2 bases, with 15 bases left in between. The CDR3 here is CATSILRGPPYEQYF. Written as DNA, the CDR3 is TGTGCCACCAGCATATTGCGGGGGCCGCCCTACGAGCAGTACTTC.

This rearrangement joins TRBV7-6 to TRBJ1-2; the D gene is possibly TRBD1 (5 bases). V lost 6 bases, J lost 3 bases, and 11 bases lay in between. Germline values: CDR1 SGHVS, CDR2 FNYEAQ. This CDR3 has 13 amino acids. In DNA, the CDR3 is TGTGCCAGCAGACCCGGGGGGGACTATGGCTACACCTTC. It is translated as CASRPGGDYGYTF.

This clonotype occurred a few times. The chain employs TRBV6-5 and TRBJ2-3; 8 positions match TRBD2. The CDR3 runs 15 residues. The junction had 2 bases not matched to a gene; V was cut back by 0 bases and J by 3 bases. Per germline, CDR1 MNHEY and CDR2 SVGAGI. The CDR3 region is CASSYSGTRTDTQYF. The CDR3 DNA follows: TGTGCCAGCAGTTACTCGGGGACTAGGACAGATACGCAGTATTTT.

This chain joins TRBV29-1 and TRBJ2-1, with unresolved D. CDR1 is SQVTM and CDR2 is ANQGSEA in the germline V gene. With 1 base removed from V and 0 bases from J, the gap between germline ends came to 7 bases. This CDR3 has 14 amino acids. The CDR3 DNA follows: TGCAGCGTTGAAGGCTCGAGCTCCTACAATGAGCAGTTCTTC. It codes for CSVEGSSSYNEQFF.

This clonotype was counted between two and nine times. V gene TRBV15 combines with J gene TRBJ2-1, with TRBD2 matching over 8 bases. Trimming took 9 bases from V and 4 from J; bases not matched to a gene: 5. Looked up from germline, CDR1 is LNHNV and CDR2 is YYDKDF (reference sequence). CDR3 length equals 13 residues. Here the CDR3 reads CATTSARYNEQFF. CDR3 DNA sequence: TGTGCCACGACTAGCGCACGATACAATGAGCAGTTCTTC.

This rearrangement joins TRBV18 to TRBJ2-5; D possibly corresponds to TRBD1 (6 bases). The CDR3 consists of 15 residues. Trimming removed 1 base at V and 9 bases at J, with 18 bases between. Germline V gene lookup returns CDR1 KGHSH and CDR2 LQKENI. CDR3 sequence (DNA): TGTGCCAGCTCACCACGGGACACTCCCGGAGACGCCCAGTACTTC. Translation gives CASSPRDTPGDAQYF.

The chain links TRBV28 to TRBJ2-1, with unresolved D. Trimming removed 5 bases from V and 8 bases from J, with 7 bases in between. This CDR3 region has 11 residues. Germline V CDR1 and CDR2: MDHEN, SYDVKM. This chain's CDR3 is CASSGNYEQFF. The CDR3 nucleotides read TGTGCCAGCAGTGGCAATTATGAGCAGTTCTTC.

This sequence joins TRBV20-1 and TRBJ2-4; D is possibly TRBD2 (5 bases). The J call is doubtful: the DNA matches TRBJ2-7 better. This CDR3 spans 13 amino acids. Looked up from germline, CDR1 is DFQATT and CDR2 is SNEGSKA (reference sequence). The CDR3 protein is CSASRSLRGEQYF. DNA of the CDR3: TGCAGTGCTAGCCGATCCTTACGGGGCGAGCAGTACTTC.

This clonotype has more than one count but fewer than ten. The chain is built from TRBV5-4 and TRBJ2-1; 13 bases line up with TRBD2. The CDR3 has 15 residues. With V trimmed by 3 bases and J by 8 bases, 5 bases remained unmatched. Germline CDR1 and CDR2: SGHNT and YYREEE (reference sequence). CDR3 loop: CASSSGTSGIYEQFF. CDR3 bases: TGTGCCAGCAGCTCCGGGACTAGCGGGATCTATGAGCAGTTCTTC.

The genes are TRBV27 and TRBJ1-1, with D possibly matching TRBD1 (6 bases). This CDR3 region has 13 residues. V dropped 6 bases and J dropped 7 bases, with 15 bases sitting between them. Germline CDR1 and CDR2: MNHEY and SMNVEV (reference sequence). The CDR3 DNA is TGTGCCAGCAGCTTCTCGAGGGGGTTTGAAGCTTTCTTT. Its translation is CASSFSRGFEAFF.

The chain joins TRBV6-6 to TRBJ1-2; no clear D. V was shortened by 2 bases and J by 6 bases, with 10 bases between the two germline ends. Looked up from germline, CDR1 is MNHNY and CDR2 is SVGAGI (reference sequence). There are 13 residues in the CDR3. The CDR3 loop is CASSYRPRDGYTF. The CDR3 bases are TGTGCCAGCAGTTACCGGCCTCGGGATGGCTACACCTTC.